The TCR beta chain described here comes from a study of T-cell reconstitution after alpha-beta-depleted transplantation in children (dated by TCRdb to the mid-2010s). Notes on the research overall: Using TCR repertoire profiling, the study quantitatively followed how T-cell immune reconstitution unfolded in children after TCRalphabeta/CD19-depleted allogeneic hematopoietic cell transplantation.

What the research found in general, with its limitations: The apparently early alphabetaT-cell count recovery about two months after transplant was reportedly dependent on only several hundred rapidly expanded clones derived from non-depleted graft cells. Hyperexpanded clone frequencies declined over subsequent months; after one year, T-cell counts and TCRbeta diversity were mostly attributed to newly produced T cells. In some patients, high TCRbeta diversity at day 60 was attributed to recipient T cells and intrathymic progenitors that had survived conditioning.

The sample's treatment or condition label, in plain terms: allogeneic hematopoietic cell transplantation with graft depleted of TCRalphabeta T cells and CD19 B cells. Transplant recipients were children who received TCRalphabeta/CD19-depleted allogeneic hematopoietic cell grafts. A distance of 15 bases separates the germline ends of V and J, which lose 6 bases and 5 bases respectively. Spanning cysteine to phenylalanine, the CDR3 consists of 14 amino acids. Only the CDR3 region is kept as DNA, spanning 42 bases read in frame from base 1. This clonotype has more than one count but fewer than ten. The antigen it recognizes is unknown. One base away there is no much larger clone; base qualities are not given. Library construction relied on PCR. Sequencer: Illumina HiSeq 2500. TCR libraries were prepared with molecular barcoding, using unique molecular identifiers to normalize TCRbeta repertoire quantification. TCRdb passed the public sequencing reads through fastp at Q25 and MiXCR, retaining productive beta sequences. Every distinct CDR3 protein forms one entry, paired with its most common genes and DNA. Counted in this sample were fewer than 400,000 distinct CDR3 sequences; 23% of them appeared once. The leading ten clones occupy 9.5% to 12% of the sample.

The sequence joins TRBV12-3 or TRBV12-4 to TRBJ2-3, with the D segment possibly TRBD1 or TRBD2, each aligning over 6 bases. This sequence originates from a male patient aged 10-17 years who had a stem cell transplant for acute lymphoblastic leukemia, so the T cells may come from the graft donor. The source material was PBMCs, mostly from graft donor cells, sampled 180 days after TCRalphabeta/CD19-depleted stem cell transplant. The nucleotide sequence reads TGTGCCAGCAGACCCCCTGGGGGGCGAGATACGCAGTATTTT. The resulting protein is CASRPPGGRDTQYF.